This passage covers 6 T cell receptor beta chains from one sample sequenced in a study of T cell responses to AZD1222 COVID-19 vaccine. TCRdb's table, derived via immunoSEQ multiplex PCR, lists solely in-frame clones and lacks some. The sample lists 150,000 to 200,000 clones; approximately 90% were seen once. Source: peripheral blood, taken 28 days after the second AZD1222 dose. These receptors came from an adult who received the AZD1222 COVID-19 vaccine.

This chain uses TRBV20-1 with TRBJ2-7; tentative D call: TRBD1 (5 bases). Germline V gene data show CDR1 as DFQATT and CDR2 as SNEGSKA (reference sequence). The CDR3 loop spans 11 amino acids. Trimming stripped 6 bases from V and 6 bases from J, with 12 bases between. The CDR3 bases are TGCAGTGCCAAAGTAGGGGTCGAGCAGTACTTC. Protein sequence: CSAKVGVEQYF.

The chain recombines TRBV11-3 with TRBJ2-1, with 7 positions matching TRBD2. CDR3 length: 15 amino acids. J gave up 2 bases and V 4 bases, and 5 bases lay outside the gene matches. Germline V gene sequence: CDR1 SGHNT, CDR2 YENEEA. CDR3 in DNA: TGTGCCAGCAGCTCGGGGAGGGGTACCTACAATGAGCAGTTCTTC. Translation gives CASSSGRGTYNEQFF.

The V and J genes are TRBV7-9 and TRBJ2-7; 9 bases align to TRBD2. Germline assignment: CDR1 SEHNR and CDR2 FQNEAQ (reference sequence). J gave up 3 bases and V 1 base, and 4 bases lay outside the gene matches. This CDR3 is built from 15 residues. CDR3 sequence: CASSLVSLAGYEQYF. In DNA, the CDR3 is TGTGCCAGCAGCTTAGTATCACTAGCGGGCTACGAGCAGTACTTC. Full variable domain (outside the CDR3, taken from reference TRBV7-9 and TRBJ2-7): DTGVSQNPRHKITKRGQNVTFRCDPISEHNRLYWYRQTLGQGPEFLTYFQNEAQLEKSRLLSDRFSAERPKGSFSTLEIQRTEQGDSAMYLCASSLVSLAGYEQYFGPGTRLTVT.

This chain links TRBV27 with TRBJ2-7; a weak D match, TRBD1 (5 bases). Trimming stripped 6 bases from V and 2 bases from J, with 20 bases between. Germline V gene lookup returns CDR1 MNHEY and CDR2 SMNVEV (reference sequence). CDR3 size: 16 residues. The CDR3 loop is CASRIPTENITYEQYF. CDR3 DNA: TGTGCCAGCAGGATCCCGACAGAAAACATAACCTACGAGCAGTACTTC.

This chain joins TRBV28 and TRBJ2-7; tentative D call: TRBD2 (6 bases). V was cut by 7 bases and J by 2 bases, with 12 bases left in between. CDR1 MDHEN and CDR2 SYDVKM come from the germline V gene. The CDR3 runs 13 residues. CDR3 loop: CASISGSTYEQYF. The CDR3 DNA reads TGTGCCAGCATTAGCGGATCTACCTACGAGCAGTACTTC.

The chain links TRBV6-2 or TRBV6-3 to TRBJ1-5; D uncertain. This CDR3 spans 15 amino acids. V lost 1 base and J lost 4, with 11 bases in between. Germline CDR1 and CDR2: MNHEY and SVGEGT. This CDR3 is CASSYYGRVNQPQHF. The CDR3 nucleotides are TGTGCCAGCAGTTACTATGGACGGGTTAATCAGCCCCAGCATTTT.